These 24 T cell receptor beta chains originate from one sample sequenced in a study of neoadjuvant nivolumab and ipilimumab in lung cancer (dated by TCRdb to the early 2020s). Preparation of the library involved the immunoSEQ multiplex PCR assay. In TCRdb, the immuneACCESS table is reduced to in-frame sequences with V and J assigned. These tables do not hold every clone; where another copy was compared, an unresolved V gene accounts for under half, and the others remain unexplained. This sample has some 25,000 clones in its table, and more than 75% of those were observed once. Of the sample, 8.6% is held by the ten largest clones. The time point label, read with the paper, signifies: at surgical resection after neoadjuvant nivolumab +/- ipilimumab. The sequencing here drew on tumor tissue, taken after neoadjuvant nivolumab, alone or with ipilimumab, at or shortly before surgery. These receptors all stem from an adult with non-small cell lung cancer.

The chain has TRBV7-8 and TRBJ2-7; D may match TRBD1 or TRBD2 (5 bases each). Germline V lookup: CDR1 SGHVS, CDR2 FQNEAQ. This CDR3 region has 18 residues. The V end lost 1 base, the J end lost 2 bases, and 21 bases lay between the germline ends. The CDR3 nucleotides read TGTGCCAGCAGCTTAGGACCCCTGGGACCTACGGCAACCTACGAGCAGTACTTC. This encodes CASSLGPLGPTATYEQYF. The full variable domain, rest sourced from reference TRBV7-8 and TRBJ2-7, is GAGVSQSPRYKVAKRGQDVALRCDPISGHVSLFWYQQALGQGPEFLTYFQNEAQLDKSGLPSDRFFAERPEGSVSTLKIQRTQQEDSAVYLCASSLGPLGPTATYEQYFGPGTRLTVT.

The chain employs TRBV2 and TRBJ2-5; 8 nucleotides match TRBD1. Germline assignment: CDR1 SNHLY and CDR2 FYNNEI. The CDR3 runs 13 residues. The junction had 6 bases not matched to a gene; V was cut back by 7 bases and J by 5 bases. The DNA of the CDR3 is TGTGCCAGCAAACCGGACAGGGTGGAGACCCAGTACTTC. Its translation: CASKPDRVETQYF.

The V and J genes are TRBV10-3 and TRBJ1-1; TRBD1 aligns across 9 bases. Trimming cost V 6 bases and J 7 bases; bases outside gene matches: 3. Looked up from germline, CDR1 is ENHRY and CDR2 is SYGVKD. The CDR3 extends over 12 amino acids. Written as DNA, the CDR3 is TGTGCCATCAGGCCGGGACAGGGTGAAGCTTTCTTT. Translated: CAIRPGQGEAFF.

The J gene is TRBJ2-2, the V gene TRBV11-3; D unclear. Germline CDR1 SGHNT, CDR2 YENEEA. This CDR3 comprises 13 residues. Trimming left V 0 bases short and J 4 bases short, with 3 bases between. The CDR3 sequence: CASSLDLTGELFF. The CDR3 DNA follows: TGTGCCAGCAGCTTAGATCTCACCGGGGAGCTGTTTTTT. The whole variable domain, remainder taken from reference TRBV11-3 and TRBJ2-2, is EAGVVQSPRYKIIEKKQPVAFWCNPISGHNTLYWYLQNLGQGPELLIRYENEEAVDDSQLPKDRFSAERLKGVDSTLKIQPAELGDSAVYLCASSLDLTGELFFGEGSRLTVL.

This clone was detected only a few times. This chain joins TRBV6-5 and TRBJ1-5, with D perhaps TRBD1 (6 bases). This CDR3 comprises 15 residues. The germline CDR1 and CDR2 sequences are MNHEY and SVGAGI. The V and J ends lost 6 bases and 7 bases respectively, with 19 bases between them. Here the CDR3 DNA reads TGTGCCAGCAGACCATGGGGGCAGGGACAACAGCCCCAGCATTTT. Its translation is CASRPWGQGQQPQHF.

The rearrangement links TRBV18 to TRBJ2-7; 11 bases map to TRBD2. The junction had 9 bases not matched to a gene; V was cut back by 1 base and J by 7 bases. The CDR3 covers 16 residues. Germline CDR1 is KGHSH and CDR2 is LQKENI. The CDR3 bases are TGTGCCAGCTCACCACGGGTGGGACTAGCGGCTATTGAGCAGTACTTC. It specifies CASSPRVGLAAIEQYF.

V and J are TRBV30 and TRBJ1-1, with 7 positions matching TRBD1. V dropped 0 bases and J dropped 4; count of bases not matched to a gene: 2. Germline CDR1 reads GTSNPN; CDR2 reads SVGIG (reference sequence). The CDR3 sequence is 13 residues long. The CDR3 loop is CAWSVKGATEAFF. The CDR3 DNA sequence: TGTGCCTGGAGTGTAAAGGGGGCCACTGAAGCTTTCTTT.

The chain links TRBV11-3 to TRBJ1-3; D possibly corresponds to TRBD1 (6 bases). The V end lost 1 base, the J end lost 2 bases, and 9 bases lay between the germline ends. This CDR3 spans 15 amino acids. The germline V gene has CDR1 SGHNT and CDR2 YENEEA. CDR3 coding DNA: TGTGCCAGCAGCTTAGGGGGGGCGCCTGGAAACACCATATATTTT. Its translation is CASSLGGAPGNTIYF.

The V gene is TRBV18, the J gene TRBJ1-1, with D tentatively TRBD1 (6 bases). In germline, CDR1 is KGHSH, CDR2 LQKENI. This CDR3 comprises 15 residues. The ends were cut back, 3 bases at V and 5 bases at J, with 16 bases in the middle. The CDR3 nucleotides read TGTGCCAGCTCACCTTATACAGGGCTGGGGACTGAAGCTTTCTTT. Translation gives CASSPYTGLGTEAFF.

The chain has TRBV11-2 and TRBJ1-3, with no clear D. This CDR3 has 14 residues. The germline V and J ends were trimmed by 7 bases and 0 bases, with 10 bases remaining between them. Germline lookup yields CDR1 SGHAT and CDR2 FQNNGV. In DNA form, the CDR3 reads TGTGCCAGCACCCCTCCAAACTCTGGAAACACCATATATTTT. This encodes CASTPPNSGNTIYF.

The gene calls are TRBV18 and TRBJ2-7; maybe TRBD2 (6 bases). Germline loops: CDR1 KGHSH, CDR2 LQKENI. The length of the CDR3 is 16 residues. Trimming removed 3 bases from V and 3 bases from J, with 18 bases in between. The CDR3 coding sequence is TGTGCCAGCTCACCCCCAGGAGGGGTGAGTCTCTACGAGCAGTACTTC. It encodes CASSPPGGVSLYEQYF. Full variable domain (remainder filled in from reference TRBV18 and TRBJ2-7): NAGVMQNPRHLVRRRGQEARLRCSPMKGHSHVYWYRQLPEEGLKFMVYLQKENIIDESGMPKERFSAEFPKEGPSILRIQQVVRGDSAAYFCASSPPGGVSLYEQYFGPGTRLTVT.

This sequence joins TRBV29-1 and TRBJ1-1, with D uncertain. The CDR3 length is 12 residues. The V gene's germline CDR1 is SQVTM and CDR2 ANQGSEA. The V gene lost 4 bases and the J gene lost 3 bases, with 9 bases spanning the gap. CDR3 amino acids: CSVVPRDTEAFF. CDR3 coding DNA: TGCAGCGTTGTTCCTAGGGACACTGAAGCTTTCTTT.

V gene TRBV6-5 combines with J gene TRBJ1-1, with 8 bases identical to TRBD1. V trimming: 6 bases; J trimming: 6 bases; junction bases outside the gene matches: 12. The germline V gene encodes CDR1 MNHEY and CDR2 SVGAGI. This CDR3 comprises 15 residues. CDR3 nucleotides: TGTGCCAGCAGGCCCGACAGGGGAAGGATCTCTGAAGCTTTCTTT. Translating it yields CASRPDRGRISEAFF.

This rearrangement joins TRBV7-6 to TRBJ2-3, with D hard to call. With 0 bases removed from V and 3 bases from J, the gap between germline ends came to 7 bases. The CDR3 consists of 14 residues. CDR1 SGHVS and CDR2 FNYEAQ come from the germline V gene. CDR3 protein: CASSLAKGTDTQYF. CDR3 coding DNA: TGTGCCAGCAGCTTAGCGAAAGGAACAGATACGCAGTATTTT.

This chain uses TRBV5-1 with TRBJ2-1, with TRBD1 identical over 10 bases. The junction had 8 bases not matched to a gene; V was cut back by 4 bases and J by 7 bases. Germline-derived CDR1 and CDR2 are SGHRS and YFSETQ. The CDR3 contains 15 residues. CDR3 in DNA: TGCGCCAGCAGCGAGGACAGGGGGAAAGAGAATGAGCAGTTCTTC. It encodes CASSEDRGKENEQFF.

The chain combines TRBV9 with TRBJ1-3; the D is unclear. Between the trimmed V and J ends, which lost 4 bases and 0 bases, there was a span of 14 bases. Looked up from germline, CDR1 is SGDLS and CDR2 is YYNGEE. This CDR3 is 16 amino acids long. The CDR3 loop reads CASSPRGYTSGNTIYF. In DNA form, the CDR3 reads TGTGCCAGCAGCCCGCGTGGGTACACCTCTGGAAACACCATATATTTT.

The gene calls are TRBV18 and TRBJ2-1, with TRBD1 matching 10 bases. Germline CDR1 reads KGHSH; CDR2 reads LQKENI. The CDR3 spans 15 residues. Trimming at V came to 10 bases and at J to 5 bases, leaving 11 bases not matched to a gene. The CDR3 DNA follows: TGTGCCACCCACCGTAGGGACAGGGGACACAATGAGCAGTTCTTC. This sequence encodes CATHRRDRGHNEQFF.

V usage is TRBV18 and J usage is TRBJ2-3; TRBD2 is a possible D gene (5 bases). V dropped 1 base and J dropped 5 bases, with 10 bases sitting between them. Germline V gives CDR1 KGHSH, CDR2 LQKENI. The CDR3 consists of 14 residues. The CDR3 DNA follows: TGTGCCAGCTCACCACAGGGTCGGGAAGATACGCAGTATTTT. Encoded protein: CASSPQGREDTQYF.

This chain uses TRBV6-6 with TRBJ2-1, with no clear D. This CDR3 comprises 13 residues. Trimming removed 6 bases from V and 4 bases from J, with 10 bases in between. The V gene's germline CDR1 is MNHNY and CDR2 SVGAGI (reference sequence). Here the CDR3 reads CASRNPFYNEQFF. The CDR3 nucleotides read TGTGCCAGCAGAAACCCCTTTTACAATGAGCAGTTCTTC.

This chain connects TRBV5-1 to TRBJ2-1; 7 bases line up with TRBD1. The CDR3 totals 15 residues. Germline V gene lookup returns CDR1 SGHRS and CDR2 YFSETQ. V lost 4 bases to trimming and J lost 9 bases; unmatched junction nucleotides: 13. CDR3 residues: CASSPDRASEGEQFF. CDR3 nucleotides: TGCGCCAGCAGCCCCGACAGGGCCAGTGAGGGTGAGCAGTTCTTC.

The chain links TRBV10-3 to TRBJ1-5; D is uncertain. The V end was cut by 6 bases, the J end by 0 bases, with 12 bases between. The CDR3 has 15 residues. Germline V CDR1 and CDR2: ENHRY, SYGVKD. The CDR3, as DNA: TGTGCCATCAGCCGGGGAGGGAATAGCAATCAGCCCCAGCATTTT. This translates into CAISRGGNSNQPQHF.

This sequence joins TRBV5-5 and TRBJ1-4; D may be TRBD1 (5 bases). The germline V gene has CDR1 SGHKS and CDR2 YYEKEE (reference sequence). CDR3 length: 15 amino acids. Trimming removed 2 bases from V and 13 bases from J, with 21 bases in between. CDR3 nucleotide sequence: TGTGCCAGCAGCTTCATGGACACGTCGACTGAAGGACTGTTTTTT. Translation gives CASSFMDTSTEGLFF.

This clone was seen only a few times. This CDR3 reads CASRRQTGGSIKAFF. In DNA form, the CDR3 reads TGTGCCAGCAGGCGACAGACAGGGGGCTCCATTAAAGCTTTCTTT. The chain employs TRBV27 and TRBJ1-1; 10 nucleotides match TRBD1. After removal of 6 bases from V and 9 bases from J, the junction contained 13 bases not matched to a gene. This CDR3 is built from 15 residues. Germline-derived CDR1 and CDR2 are MNHEY and SMNVEV (reference sequence).

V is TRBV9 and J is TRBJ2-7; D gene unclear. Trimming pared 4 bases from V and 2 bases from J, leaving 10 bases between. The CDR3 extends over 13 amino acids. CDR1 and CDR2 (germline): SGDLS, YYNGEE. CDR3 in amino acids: CASSIGQTYEQYF. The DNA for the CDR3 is TGTGCCAGCAGCATCGGGCAGACCTACGAGCAGTACTTC.